A single sample is the source of the 29 T cell receptor beta chains below, sequenced in a study of CD8+ T cells in alopecia areata (dated by TCRdb to 2016 to 2019). CD4+ cells from 5 or 6 biomarker-study patients were further sorted into CD25+CD127- cells. The library was prepared using the immunoSEQ multiplex PCR assay. RNA was extracted from all samples and reverse transcribed into cDNA, which served as template for TCR sequencing. Sourced from immuneACCESS, this table was stored by TCRdb with only in-frame sequences that have V and J called. A share of the clones is absent; for the studies checked, an unresolved V gene accounts for under half, and the remainder has no known explanation. Counted in this sample were around 19,000 clones; roughly two thirds of them appeared once. Under 5% of the sample is in the top ten clones. Material: CD4+ Tregs sorted from blood. These receptors originate from a human donor with alopecia areata.

The V and J genes are TRBV6-5 and TRBJ1-5, with a possible D match to TRBD1 (5 bases). The CDR3 is 15 amino acids. The germline V and J ends were trimmed by 0 bases and 5 bases, with 11 bases remaining between them. The germline V gene has CDR1 MNHEY and CDR2 SVGAGI. CDR3 coding DNA: TGTGCCAGCAGTTACTCCGGGGGATATGATCAGCCCCAGCATTTT. It encodes CASSYSGGYDQPQHF.

The chain carries TRBV14 and TRBJ2-3, with 7 bases matching TRBD2. V dropped 3 bases and J dropped 2; count of bases not matched to a gene: 5. There are 15 residues in the CDR3. Germline V gene sequence: CDR1 SGHDN, CDR2 FVKESK. CDR3 nucleotide sequence: TGTGCCAGCAGCCACGGGACTACCTCCACAGATACGCAGTATTTT. This sequence encodes CASSHGTTSTDTQYF.

The chain combines TRBV14 with TRBJ2-3; either TRBD1 or TRBD2 may fit D (6 bases each). The CDR3 has 16 residues. Germline CDR1 and CDR2: SGHDN and FVKESK. V lost 5 bases, J lost 1 base, and 16 bases lay in between. The chain's CDR3 is CASSAWGALGTDTQYF. CDR3 nucleotides: TGTGCCAGCAGCGCGTGGGGGGCCTTAGGCACAGATACGCAGTATTTT.

A few counts support this clone. V usage is TRBV29-1 and J usage is TRBJ2-1; no clear D gene. From germline, CDR1 is SQVTM and CDR2 ANQGSEA. Trimming pared 4 bases from V and 8 bases from J, leaving 9 bases between. CDR3 length equals 11 residues. Here the CDR3 reads CSVGQDDEQFF. The CDR3, as DNA: TGCAGCGTTGGGCAGGACGATGAGCAGTTCTTC.

This clone was detected once. The DNA for the CDR3 is TGCGCCAGCAGCCCCCAGGGCACAGATACGCAGTATTTT. Translated: CASSPQGTDTQYF. This chain links TRBV10-1 with TRBJ2-3, with unresolved D. V was clipped by 6 bases and J by 1 base, with 8 bases between them. The CDR3 has 13 amino acids. The germline V gene encodes CDR1 WNHNN and CDR2 SYGVQD (reference sequence).

The rearrangement uses TRBV7-9 and TRBJ2-7; D may be TRBD1 (5 bases). The V end was cut by 1 base, the J end by 5 bases, with 15 bases between. Germline V gene data show CDR1 as SEHNR and CDR2 as FQNEAQ (reference sequence). The CDR3 is 15 residues long. CDR3 nucleotides: TGTGCCAGCAGCTTAGGACAGTTAGAATCCCACGAGCAGTACTTC. Translated, it gives CASSLGQLESHEQYF.

There are a few counts of this clone. V and J are TRBV28 and TRBJ1-5; possibly TRBD1 for D (5 bases). V was pared by 5 bases and J by 4 bases, with 12 bases between. This CDR3 is built from 14 residues. CDR1 is MDHEN, CDR2 SYDVKM, per germline. CDR3: CASSLIQANQPQHF. As DNA, the CDR3 is TGTGCCAGCAGTCTAATACAGGCAAATCAGCCCCAGCATTTT.

This clone counts as medium-sized. The chain combines TRBV28 with TRBJ1-5; D is ambiguous. The CDR3 spans 12 residues. Germline CDR1 and CDR2: MDHEN and SYDVKM. V was pared by 7 bases and J by 6 bases, with 10 bases between. The CDR3: CASIRWGQPQHF. The CDR3 region has the DNA TGTGCCAGCATCCGCTGGGGTCAGCCCCAGCATTTT.

V and J are TRBV5-1 and TRBJ2-3; 8 bases are shared with TRBD2. The germline gives CDR1 SGHRS, CDR2 YFSETQ. This CDR3 spans 15 amino acids. With 0 bases clipped from V and 0 bases from J, the junction kept 0 bases outside the gene matches. CDR3 sequence reads: CASSLGGGSTDTQYF. The DNA of the CDR3 is TGCGCCAGCAGCTTGGGCGGGGGGAGCACAGATACGCAGTATTTT.

The chain couples TRBV7-2 to TRBJ1-5, with no clear D. V lost 2 bases and J lost 2, with 4 bases in between. The CDR3 covers 13 residues. In germline, CDR1 is SGHTA, CDR2 FQGNSA. CDR3 amino acids: CASSLSGNQPQHF. In DNA form, the CDR3 reads TGTGCCAGCAGCTTAAGCGGCAATCAGCCCCAGCATTTT.

V is TRBV7-6 and J is TRBJ2-5; perhaps TRBD2 as D (6 bases). This CDR3 has 13 amino acids. The germline V gene encodes CDR1 SGHVS and CDR2 FNYEAQ. V dropped 1 base and J dropped 5 bases, with 8 bases sitting between them. The CDR3, as DNA: TGTGCCAGCAGCTTAGTGGGGGGTGAGACCCAGTACTTC. Its protein is CASSLVGGETQYF.

This clone was picked up a small number of times. The chain combines TRBV28 with TRBJ2-1; TRBD2 aligns across 12 bases. The germline gives CDR1 MDHEN, CDR2 SYDVKM. The CDR3 runs 16 residues. Trimming took 6 bases from V and 5 from J; bases not matched to a gene: 8. The DNA of the CDR3 is TGTGCCAGCAGGGCCTCTCTAGCGGGAGGGGACAATGAGCAGTTCTTC. Its translation is CASRASLAGGDNEQFF.

The J gene is TRBJ2-1, the V gene TRBV20-1; D call uncertain. Germline V lookup: CDR1 DFQATT, CDR2 SNEGSKA (reference sequence). With 5 bases removed from V and 5 bases from J, the gap between germline ends came to 7 bases. CDR3 length equals 11 residues. CDR3 coding DNA: TGCAGTGCTCGTCTCAACAATGAGCAGTTCTTC. This encodes CSARLNNEQFF.

This clone was counted a single time. The genes are TRBV18 and TRBJ1-2; D is uncertain. This CDR3 region has 15 residues. The ends were cut back, 4 bases at V and 7 bases at J, with 19 bases in the middle. Germline CDR1 is KGHSH and CDR2 is LQKENI. The CDR3: CASSLPRSGGSGYTF. The CDR3 nucleotides read TGTGCCAGCTCACTACCCAGATCGGGCGGCTCTGGCTACACCTTC.

This clone was observed a few times. The gene calls are TRBV7-9 and TRBJ1-4, with D unresolved. This CDR3 is built from 13 residues. The germline gives CDR1 SEHNR, CDR2 FQNEAQ (reference sequence). V lost 5 bases and J 12 bases, leaving 16 bases between the germline ends. CDR3 DNA: TGTGCCAGCAGCCATACGGACCGGTTGGAACTGTTTTTT. Protein sequence: CASSHTDRLELFF.

This clone was seen a single time. The V and J genes are TRBV28 and TRBJ1-5, with 8 positions matching TRBD1. This CDR3 contains 15 residues. CDR1 and CDR2 from the germline V gene are MDHEN and SYDVKM. V dropped 7 bases and J dropped 4; count of bases not matched to a gene: 9. CDR3 region: CASIPRDRTNQPQHF. The CDR3 region has the DNA TGTGCCAGCATTCCACGGGACAGGACGAATCAGCCCCAGCATTTT.

The chain is built from TRBV15 and TRBJ2-7; TRBD2 is a possible D gene (5 bases). Trimming stripped 8 bases from V and 4 bases from J, with 18 bases between. Germline assignment: CDR1 LNHNV and CDR2 YYDKDF (reference sequence). This CDR3 spans 14 amino acids. This CDR3 reads CATVPPGSGYEQYF. CDR3 DNA: TGTGCCACCGTGCCGCCGGGGAGTGGGTACGAGCAGTACTTC.

V is TRBV28 and J is TRBJ1-2, with 9 bases aligning to TRBD1. The V and J ends lost 10 bases and 9 bases, in that order; junction bases with no gene match: 9. CDR1 MDHEN and CDR2 SYDVKM come from the germline V gene. The CDR3 extends over 12 amino acids. CDR3 amino acids: CATRPGQGRYTF. CDR3 in DNA: TGTGCCACCAGACCCGGACAGGGGCGCTACACCTTC.

This chain connects TRBV27 to TRBJ1-2; TRBD1 matches 8 bases. Germline CDR1 MNHEY, CDR2 SMNVEV (reference sequence). This CDR3 is built from 12 residues. V lost 6 bases and J lost 7; bases outside the gene matches: 4. CDR3 coding DNA: TGTGCCAGCAGCCCTACAGGGGGTGGCTACACCTTC. It translates to CASSPTGGGYTF.

The J gene is TRBJ1-1, the V gene TRBV29-1, with no clear D. The CDR3 is 13 residues long. V was cut by 4 bases and J by 3 bases, with 12 bases left in between. CDR1 is SQVTM, CDR2 ANQGSEA, per germline. The CDR3 region is CSVALGLDTEAFF. The CDR3 bases are TGCAGCGTTGCGCTGGGGTTGGACACTGAAGCTTTCTTT. Combining the CDR3 with reference TRBV29-1 and TRBJ1-1 gives the whole variable domain SAVISQKPSRDICQRGTSLTIQCQVDSQVTMMFWYRQQPGQSLTLIATANQGSEATYESGFVIDKFPISRPNLTFSTLTVSNMSPEDSSIYLCSVALGLDTEAFFGQGTRLTVV.

This clone has only a few counts. The CDR3 DNA reads TGTGCCAGTGGAGAGGGGGCTGCGACCAAAAACATTCAGTACTTC. Encoded protein: CASGEGAATKNIQYF. This chain links TRBV28 with TRBJ2-4; the match to TRBD1 covers 7 bases. After removal of 9 bases from V and 2 bases from J, the junction contained 10 bases not matched to a gene. The CDR3 consists of 15 residues. In germline, CDR1 is MDHEN, CDR2 SYDVKM.

This chain uses TRBV13 with TRBJ1-1; 8 bases fit TRBD1. The CDR3 extends over 14 amino acids. J lost 3 bases, V lost 3 bases, and 3 bases had no gene match. CDR1 PRHDT and CDR2 FYEKMQ come from the germline V gene (reference sequence). DNA for the CDR3: TGTGCCAGCAGCTTTGGACAGGGTGACACTGAAGCTTTCTTT. This translates into CASSFGQGDTEAFF.

This clone was observed once. In DNA form, the CDR3 reads TGTGCCAGCAGTGAACGGGGCCACACTGAAGCTTTCTTT. Its translation is CASSERGHTEAFF. The chain recombines TRBV6-1 with TRBJ1-1; D is possibly TRBD1 (5 bases). CDR1 and CDR2 from the germline V gene are MNHNS and SASEGT. The CDR3 has 13 residues. V was cut by 2 bases and J by 3 bases, with 7 bases left in between.

CDR3 amino acids: CASSLVAGDEQFF. The CDR3 DNA reads as TGTGCCAGCAGCTTGGTAGCGGGGGATGAGCAGTTCTTC. The chain has TRBV5-4 and TRBJ2-1, with TRBD2 matching over 9 bases. Germline values: CDR1 SGHNT, CDR2 YYREEE (reference sequence). The CDR3 has 13 amino acids. V dropped 0 bases and J dropped 8; count of bases not matched to a gene: 0. The variable domain in full, completed from reference TRBV5-4 and TRBJ2-1, reads ETGVTQSPTHLIKTRGQQVTLRCSSQSGHNTVSWYQQALGQGPQFIFQYYREEENGRGNFPPRFSGLQFPNYSSELNVNALELDDSALYLCASSLVAGDEQFFGPGTRLTVL.

V is TRBV4-3 and J is TRBJ1-5; no clear D. The CDR3 runs 13 residues. V was trimmed by 1 base and J by 2 bases, leaving 3 bases between them. CDR1 and CDR2 (germline): LGHNA, YSLEER. This CDR3 reads CASSQGGNQPQHF. The DNA of the CDR3 is TGCGCCAGCAGCCAAGGGGGCAATCAGCCCCAGCATTTT.

The gene calls are TRBV30 and TRBJ2-7; 9 bases fit TRBD1. The CDR3 loop spans 13 amino acids. With V trimmed by 5 bases and J by 4 bases, 6 bases remained unmatched. Germline assignment: CDR1 GTSNPN and CDR2 SVGIG (reference sequence). DNA of the CDR3: TGTGCCTGGCCCCCCGGGACAGGGTACGAGCAGTACTTC. It codes for CAWPPGTGYEQYF.

The chain carries TRBV5-1 and TRBJ2-6, with 8 bases lining up with TRBD1. Germline values: CDR1 SGHRS, CDR2 YFSETQ. V lost 4 bases to trimming and J lost 12 bases; unmatched junction nucleotides: 9. The CDR3 covers 14 residues. CDR3 in DNA: TGCGCCAGCAGCGCCGGACAGGGAAAATTCGTCCTGACTTTC. Translation gives CASSAGQGKFVLTF.

This clone has only a few counts. This rearrangement joins TRBV2 to TRBJ1-5; no reliable D call. CDR3 length: 13 amino acids. V lost 10 bases to trimming and J lost 1 base, with 11 bases between them. The germline CDR1 and CDR2 sequences are SNHLY and FYNNEI. The CDR3 is CATGAGSNQPQHF. CDR3 nucleotides: TGTGCCACCGGAGCTGGCAGCAATCAGCCCCAGCATTTT.

This clone showed up just a few times. This chain connects TRBV19 to TRBJ2-2; weak D call: TRBD1 (5 bases). The V gene lost 4 bases and the J gene lost 7 bases, with 16 bases spanning the gap. The CDR3 is made up of 15 amino acids. The V gene's germline CDR1 is LNHDA and CDR2 SQIVND (reference sequence). The CDR3 DNA sequence: TGTGCCAGTAGTAGTCGCCAGGGTGGTGGCGGGGAGCTGTTTTTT. Amino acids: CASSSRQGGGGELFF.